Below, one T cell receptor (beta chain) is given with its context. The data are from a study of blood T cell repertoires in COVID-19. On the study more broadly: Nucleic acid was either cDNA or gDNA, and it came from T cells, B-cell-depleted T cells, or PBMCs.

Residents of 20 to 25 US areas, aged about 18 to 89 years, made up the participants. Clones were read by immunoSEQ multiplex PCR, and TCRdb kept only the in-frame ones, dropping some. The data hold hundreds of thousands of clones, with roughly 85% observed a single time. Germline CDR1 reads LGHNT; CDR2 reads FRNRAP. The CDR3 runs to 15 residues. V shed 4 bases, J shed 6 bases, and the junction held 9 bases outside the gene matches. The chain is built from TRBV12-5 and TRBJ2-1, with 7 nucleotides matching TRBD2. The source of this sequence is a woman under 30 with acute COVID-19. Sequencing was performed on PBMCs or T cells enriched from blood (not recorded which). CDR3 amino acids: CASGSWTRKVNEQFF. CDR3 DNA: TGTGCTAGTGGTTCTTGGACTAGGAAAGTCAATGAGCAGTTCTTC.